This T cell receptor (beta chain) was obtained from a study of OX40 agonist ivuxolimab in advanced cancers. The wider study: Patients treated during dose escalation were battling hepatocellular carcinoma, melanoma, renal cell or head and neck cancer.

The table came from immunoSEQ multiplex PCR; TCRdb's copy has only in-frame clones and leaves some out. The data show some 74,000 clones, roughly 90% seen once. The sequenced sample was CD4+ or CD8+ T cells sorted from blood, obtained in a trial of the OX40 agonist ivuxolimab. The sequence was obtained from an adult with an advanced solid tumor such as melanoma, head and neck, liver or kidney cancer.

The CDR3 bases are TGCGCCAGCTCTTGGGCGGGGACTGAAGCTTTCTTT. Its protein product is CASSWAGTEAFF. The chain is built from TRBV10-2 and TRBJ1-1; no definite D call. The V and J ends lost 8 bases and 5 bases respectively, with 12 bases between them. The CDR3 sequence is 12 residues long. Germline CDR1 reads WSHSY; CDR2 reads SAAADI.